This T cell receptor (beta chain) was captured by sequencing in a study of shared clonotypes between healthy human individuals. Note on this clone: Its antigen remains unidentified.

Study-wide results and caveats: Naive subsets, compared against memory subsets, generally had larger estimated richness values.

Assay: immunoSEQ multiplex PCR; the TCRdb copy retains only in-frame clones and omits some. Among approximately 1,500,000 clones listed, roughly 98% were seen once. CDR3 length: 17 amino acids. The sequence came from a man aged 25-45 years in good health. Sequenced material: naive CD4+ T cells sorted from blood. Subset reported: CD45RA+ positively selected. The rearrangement joins TRBV21-1 to TRBJ1-5; the tabulated D call, TRBD1, remains unverified against the DNA. TRBV21-1 corresponds to a pseudogene. The CDR3 DNA reads TGTGCCAGCAGCAGCACGGGGACAGGATGTTTCAATCAGCCCCAGCATTTT. Translating it yields CASSSTGTGCFNQPQHF.